This T cell receptor beta chain was captured by sequencing in a study of T-cell reconstitution after alpha-beta-depleted transplantation in children (dated by TCRdb to 2015 to 2016). Context from the whole study: Using TCR repertoire profiling, the study followed T-cell immune reconstitution in a quantitative way in children after TCRalphabeta/CD19-depleted allogeneic hematopoietic cell transplantation.

Per the publication, the treatment or condition label means: allogeneic hematopoietic cell transplantation with graft depleted of TCRalphabeta T cells and CD19 B cells. Transplant recipients were children who received TCRalphabeta/CD19-depleted allogeneic hematopoietic cell grafts. The CDR3 contains 17 residues, cysteine and phenylalanine counted. Only the CDR3 region is kept as DNA, spanning 51 bases read in frame from base 1. For CDR1 and CDR2, the germline V gene lists LGHNA and YNFKEQ. A distance of 14 bases separates the germline ends of V and J, which lose 0 bases and 0 bases respectively. This clonotype has just a few counts. Its antigen is still unknown. The record has no base qualities; no much larger clone is one base away. Receptor libraries were prepared by PCR. Sequencing was performed on an Illumina HiSeq 2500. To normalize quantification of the TCRbeta repertoire, the TCR libraries were built with molecular barcoding that relied on unique molecular identifiers. TCRdb trimmed public reads at Q25 via fastp, called clones via MiXCR and kept in-frame beta chains. Here each entry gathers all rows of one CDR3 protein and keeps the most common genes and DNA. The sample includes 700,000 to 950,000 distinct CDR3 sequences, with approximately 15% observed a single time. In total, the top ten clones hold roughly 5% of the sample.

What the study reported, not specific to this receptor: Over subsequent months, a decline in hyperexpanded clone frequencies was noted, and after one year, T-cell counts and TCRbeta diversity were mostly ascribed to newly produced T cells. The apparently early alphabetaT-cell count recovery about two months after transplant was reportedly dependent on only several hundred rapidly expanded clones derived from non-depleted graft cells. The high TCRbeta diversity at day 60 in some patients was ascribed to recipient T cells and intrathymic progenitors that had survived conditioning.

The chain was built from TRBV4-2 and TRBJ2-5; the D gene is possibly TRBD1 or TRBD2, with 5 bases matching each. Material: PBMCs, mostly from graft donor cells, obtained 360 days after TCRalphabeta/CD19-depleted stem cell transplant. The TCR was taken from a male patient younger than 18 who had a stem cell transplant for acute lymphoblastic leukemia, so the T cells may come from the graft donor. The base sequence is TGTGCCAGCAGCCAAGACGAGGGACCCATGTACCAAGAGACCCAGTACTTC. Translated, this is CASSQDEGPMYQETQYF.